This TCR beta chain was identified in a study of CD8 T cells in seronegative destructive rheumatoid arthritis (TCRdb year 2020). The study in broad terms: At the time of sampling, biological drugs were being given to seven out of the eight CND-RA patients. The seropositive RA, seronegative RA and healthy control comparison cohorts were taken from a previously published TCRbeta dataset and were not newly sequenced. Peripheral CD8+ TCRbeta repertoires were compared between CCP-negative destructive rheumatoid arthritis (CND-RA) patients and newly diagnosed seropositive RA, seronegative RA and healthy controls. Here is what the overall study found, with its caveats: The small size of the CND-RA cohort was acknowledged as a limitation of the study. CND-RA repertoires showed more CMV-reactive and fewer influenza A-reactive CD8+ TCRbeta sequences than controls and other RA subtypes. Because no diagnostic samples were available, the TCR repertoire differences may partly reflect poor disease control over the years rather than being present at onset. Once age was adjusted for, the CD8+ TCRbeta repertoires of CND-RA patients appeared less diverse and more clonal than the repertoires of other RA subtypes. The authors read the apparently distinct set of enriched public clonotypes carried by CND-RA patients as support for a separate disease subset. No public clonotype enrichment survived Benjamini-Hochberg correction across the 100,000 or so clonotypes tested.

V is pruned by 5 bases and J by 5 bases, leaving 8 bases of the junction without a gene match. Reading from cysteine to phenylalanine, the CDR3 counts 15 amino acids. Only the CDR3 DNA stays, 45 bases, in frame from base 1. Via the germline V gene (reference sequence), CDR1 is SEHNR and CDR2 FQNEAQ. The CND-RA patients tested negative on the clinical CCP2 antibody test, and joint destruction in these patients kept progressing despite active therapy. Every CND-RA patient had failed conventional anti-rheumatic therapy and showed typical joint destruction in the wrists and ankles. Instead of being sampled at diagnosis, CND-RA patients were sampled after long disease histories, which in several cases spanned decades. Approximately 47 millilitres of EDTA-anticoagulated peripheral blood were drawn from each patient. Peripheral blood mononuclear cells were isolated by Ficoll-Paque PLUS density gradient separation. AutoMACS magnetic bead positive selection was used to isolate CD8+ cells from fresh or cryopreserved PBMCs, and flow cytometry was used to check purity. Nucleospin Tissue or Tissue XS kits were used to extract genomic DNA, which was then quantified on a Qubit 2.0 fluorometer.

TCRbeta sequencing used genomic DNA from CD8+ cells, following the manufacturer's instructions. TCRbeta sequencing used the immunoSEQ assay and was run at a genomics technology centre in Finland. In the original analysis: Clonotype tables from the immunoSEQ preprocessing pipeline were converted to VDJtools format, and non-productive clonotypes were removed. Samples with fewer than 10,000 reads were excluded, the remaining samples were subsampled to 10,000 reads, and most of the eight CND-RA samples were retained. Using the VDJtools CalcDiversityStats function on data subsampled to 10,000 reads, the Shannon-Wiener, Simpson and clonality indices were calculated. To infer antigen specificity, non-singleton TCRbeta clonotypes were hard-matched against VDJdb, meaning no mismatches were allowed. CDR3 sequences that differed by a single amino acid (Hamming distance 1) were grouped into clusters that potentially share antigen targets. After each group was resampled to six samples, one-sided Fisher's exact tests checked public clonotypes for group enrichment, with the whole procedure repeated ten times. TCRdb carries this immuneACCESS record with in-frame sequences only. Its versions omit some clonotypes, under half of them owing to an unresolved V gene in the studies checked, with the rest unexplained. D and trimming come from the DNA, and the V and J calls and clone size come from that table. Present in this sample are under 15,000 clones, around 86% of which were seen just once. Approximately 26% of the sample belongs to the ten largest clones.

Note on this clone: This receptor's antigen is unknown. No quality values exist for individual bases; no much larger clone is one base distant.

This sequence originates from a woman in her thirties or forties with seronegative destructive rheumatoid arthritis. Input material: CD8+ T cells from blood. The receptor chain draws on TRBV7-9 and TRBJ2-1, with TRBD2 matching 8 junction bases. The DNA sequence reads TGTGCCAGCAGCCCCCCCGGGACTAGTCACAATGAGCAGTTCTTC. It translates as CASSPPGTSHNEQFF.